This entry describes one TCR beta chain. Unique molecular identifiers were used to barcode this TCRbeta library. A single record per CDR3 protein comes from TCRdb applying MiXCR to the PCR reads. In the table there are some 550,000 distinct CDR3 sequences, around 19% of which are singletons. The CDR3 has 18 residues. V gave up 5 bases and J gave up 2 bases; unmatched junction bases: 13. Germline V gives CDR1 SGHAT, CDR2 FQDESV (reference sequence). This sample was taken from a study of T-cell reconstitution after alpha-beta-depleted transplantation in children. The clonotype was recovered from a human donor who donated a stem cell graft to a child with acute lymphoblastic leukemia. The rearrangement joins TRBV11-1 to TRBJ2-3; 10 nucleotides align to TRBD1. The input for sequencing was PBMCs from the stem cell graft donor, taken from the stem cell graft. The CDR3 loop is CASSQFPLDRGNTDTQYF. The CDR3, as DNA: TGTGCCAGCAGCCAATTTCCGTTGGACAGGGGGAACACAGATACGCAGTATTTT.